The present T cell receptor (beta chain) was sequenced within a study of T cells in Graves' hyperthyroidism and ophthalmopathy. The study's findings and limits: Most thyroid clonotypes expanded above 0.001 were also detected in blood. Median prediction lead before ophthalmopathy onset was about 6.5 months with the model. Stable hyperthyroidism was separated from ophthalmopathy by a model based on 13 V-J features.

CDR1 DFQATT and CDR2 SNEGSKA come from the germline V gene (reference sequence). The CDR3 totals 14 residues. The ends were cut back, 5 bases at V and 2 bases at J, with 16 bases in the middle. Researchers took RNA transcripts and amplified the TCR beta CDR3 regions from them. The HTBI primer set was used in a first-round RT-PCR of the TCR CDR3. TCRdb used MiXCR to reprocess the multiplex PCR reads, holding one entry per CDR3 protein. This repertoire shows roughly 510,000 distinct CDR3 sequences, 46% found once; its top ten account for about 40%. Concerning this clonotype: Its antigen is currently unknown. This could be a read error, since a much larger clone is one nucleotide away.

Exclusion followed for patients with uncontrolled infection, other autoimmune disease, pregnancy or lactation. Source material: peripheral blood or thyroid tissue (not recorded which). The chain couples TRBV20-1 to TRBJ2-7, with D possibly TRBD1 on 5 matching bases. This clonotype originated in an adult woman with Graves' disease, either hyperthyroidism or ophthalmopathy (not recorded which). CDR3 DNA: TGCAGTGCTGCCAGGGCAGCCGACCCCTACGAGCAGTACTTC. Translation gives CSAARAADPYEQYF.